A single sample gave rise to the 13 T cell receptor beta chains below, sequenced in a study of blood T cells in healthy people across ages. PCR was performed a second time for about 7 to 12 cycles using a sample-barcoded 5' primer and a J-beta primer mix. TCRdb redid the calling of the 5' RACE reads with MiXCR, one entry per CDR3 protein. The sample lists hundreds of thousands of distinct CDR3 sequences; approximately 49% were seen once. Sequencing was done on a sample of blood. The origin of the receptors is a woman aged 55-70 years in good health.

This clonotype appeared a single time. The chain carries TRBV7-3 and TRBJ2-7, with 7 bases identical to TRBD1. Unmatched junction bases numbered 8, after V lost 6 bases and J lost 6 bases. The germline gives CDR1 SGHTA, CDR2 FQGTGA. CDR3 length equals 13 residues. CDR3 nucleotide sequence: TGTGCCAGCAGTCGTCGACAGGGAAGCGAGCAGTACTTC. Residues: CASSRRQGSEQYF.

CDR3 DNA: TGCGCCAGCAGCTTGGTGGCGCATCGCCCCTACGAGCAGTACTTC. Amino acid sequence: CASSLVAHRPYEQYF. The V and J genes are TRBV5-1 and TRBJ2-4; the D is unclear. The J call may be mistaken, given a closer DNA end match to TRBJ2-7. CDR3 size: 15 residues. CDR1 SGHRS and CDR2 YFSETQ come from the germline V gene.

This clonotype was seen just once. Lacking the conserved final phenylalanine or tryptophan, this CDR3 likely reflects a read error. DNA for the CDR3: TGTGCCAGCAGTAAAAACAGGGGGCTTGGGACTGAAGCTTTCGTT. Protein product: CASSKNRGLGTEAFV. The rearrangement links TRBV6-5 to TRBJ1-1, with 9 positions matching TRBD1. Trimming at V came to 5 bases and at J to 5 bases, leaving 9 bases not matched to a gene. This CDR3 is built from 15 residues. CDR1 and CDR2 from the germline V gene are MNHEY and SVGAGI.

This clonotype was observed many times. The chain links TRBV20-1 to TRBJ2-7; D may be TRBD2 (5 bases). The J call may be wrong; the DNA end is better matched by TRBJ2-5. Per germline, CDR1 DFQATT and CDR2 SNEGSKA (reference sequence). The CDR3 consists of 12 residues. The DNA for the CDR3 is TGCAGTGCTATCCCCGGGGAGCGGACCCAGTACTTC. It specifies CSAIPGERTQYF.

The chain is built from TRBV24-1 and TRBJ2-2, with D unclear. Germline assignment: CDR1 KGHDR and CDR2 SFDVKD. The CDR3 spans 13 residues. Trimming took 9 bases from V and 1 from J, leaving 8 bases between them. CDR3 DNA sequence: TGTGCCACCCAGCACGAGAACACCGGGGAGCTGTTTTTT. It codes for CATQHENTGELFF.

The V and J genes are TRBV29-1 and TRBJ2-3; D is unresolved. CDR1 and CDR2 (germline): SQVTM, ANQGSEA. The CDR3 is made up of 13 amino acids. The CDR3 sequence: CGGRRLVEDTQYF. The CDR3 DNA reads as TGCGGCGGCCGGCGCCTAGTCGAAGATACGCAGTATTTT.

As for this clonotype: One end of the junction varies from germline; a read error may be responsible. The chain carries TRBV7-6 and TRBJ2-1; no clear D. This CDR3 is built from 14 residues. Germline V gene data show CDR1 as SGHVS and CDR2 as FNYEAQ. CDR3 nucleotides: TGTGCCAGCAGCTTAGCCTACACCTACAATGGGCAGTTCTTC. It translates to CASSLAYTYNGQFF.

The chain uses TRBV20-1 and TRBJ2-1; the D is unclear. This CDR3 has 13 residues. CDR1 is DFQATT and CDR2 is SNEGSKA in the germline V gene (reference sequence). The V gene lost 3 bases and the J gene lost 6 bases, with 12 bases spanning the gap. This CDR3 reads CSASVAWSNEQFF. In DNA, the CDR3 is TGCAGTGCTAGTGTAGCTTGGAGCAATGAGCAGTTCTTC.

This chain links TRBV7-2 with TRBJ2-3; D call uncertain. Germline V gives CDR1 SGHTA, CDR2 FQGNSA. Trimming cost V 5 bases and J 5 bases, with 14 bases left between them. The CDR3 is made up of 14 amino acids. CDR3: CASSQGYSLDTQYF. As DNA, the CDR3 is TGTGCCAGCAGCCAAGGGTACAGCTTAGATACGCAGTATTTT. The variable domain in full, with the rest retrieved from reference TRBV7-2 and TRBJ2-3, is GAGVSQSPSNKVTEKGKDVELRCDPISGHTALYWYRQSLGQGLEFLIYFQGNSAPDKSGLPSDRFSAERTGGSVSTLTIQRTQQEDSAVYLCASSQGYSLDTQYFGPGTRLTVL.

The chain links TRBV11-2 to TRBJ2-3, with D perhaps TRBD1 (5 bases). The CDR3 extends over 14 amino acids. Germline V gives CDR1 SGHAT, CDR2 FQNNGV. Trimming took 2 bases from V and 5 from J, leaving 11 bases between them. CDR3 in amino acids: CASSLTPRGDTQYF. DNA of the CDR3: TGTGCCAGCAGCTTAACCCCTAGGGGAGATACGCAGTATTTT.

The sample holds many counts of this clonotype. CDR3 DNA sequence: TGCAGCGGTAAGATGAGACAGCTCGATGAGCAGTTCTTC. Translation gives CSGKMRQLDEQFF. This rearrangement joins TRBV29-1 to TRBJ2-1, with TRBD1 as a possible D gene (5 bases). CDR1 and CDR2 (germline): SQVTM, ANQGSEA. Trimming removed 7 bases from V and 8 bases from J, with 18 bases in between. This CDR3 contains 13 residues.

This clonotype was observed a handful of times. The chain carries TRBV9 and TRBJ1-2, with D tentatively TRBD1 (6 bases). V dropped 0 bases and J dropped 4 bases, with 10 bases sitting between them. CDR1 and CDR2 (germline): SGDLS, YYNGEE. This CDR3 comprises 14 residues. The CDR3 DNA follows: TGTGCCAGCAGCGTAGATCAAGGGGGCTATGGCTACACCTTC. It yields the protein CASSVDQGGYGYTF.

V usage is TRBV28 and J usage is TRBJ2-7; tentatively, D is TRBD1 (5 bases). V was shortened by 5 bases and J by 0 bases, with 11 bases between the two germline ends. Per the germline V gene, CDR1 is MDHEN and CDR2 is SYDVKM. This CDR3 region has 14 residues. Here the CDR3 DNA reads TGTGCCAGCAGTGTGAGCGACAGCTCCTACGAGCAGTACTTC. Translated: CASSVSDSSYEQYF.